This T cell receptor beta chain was captured by sequencing in a study of blood T cell repertoires in COVID-19. Study background: Nucleic acid was either cDNA or gDNA, and it came from T cells, B-cell-depleted T cells, or PBMCs.

This CDR3 has 13 residues. V lost 2 bases, J lost 8 bases, and 9 bases lay in between. Germline V gives CDR1 SGHTA, CDR2 FQGNSA. Produced via immunoSEQ multiplex PCR; TCRdb's table is partial and in-frame only. The sample comprises 100,000 to 110,000 clones, approximately 86% of which are singletons, and roughly 12% rests with the top ten. The origin of this receptor is a man in his fifties with active or convalescent COVID-19. The chain employs TRBV7-2 and TRBJ1-4; D ambiguous. The source material was peripheral blood. The CDR3 loop is CASSLLGGEKLFF. CDR3 sequence (DNA): TGTGCCAGCAGCTTATTGGGCGGGGAAAAACTGTTTTTT.